Each of the 17 T cell receptor beta chains below was sequenced from the same sample in a study of STAT5B mutations in CD4+ large granular lymphocyte leukemia. Profiling relied on immunoSEQ multiplex PCR, and the TCRdb table lists in-frame clones only, not all of them. This table holds roughly 30,000 clones, nearly 90% found once. The sequencing sample was made of CD4+ T cells from blood buffy coats. Every receptor here comes from a human donor in good health.

The chain carries TRBV19 and TRBJ1-2, with TRBD1 identical over 9 bases. The V gene end was trimmed by 6 bases and the J gene end by 9 bases; junction bases not matched to a gene: 8. The CDR3 is 13 residues long. The germline CDR1 and CDR2 sequences are LNHDA and SQIVND (reference sequence). CDR3 sequence (DNA): TGTGCCAGTAGAGCCACAGGGGGCGAGAGCTACACCTTC. This gives the protein CASRATGGESYTF.

The genes are TRBV4-1 and TRBJ2-1; tentatively, D is TRBD1 or TRBD2 (5 bases each). Germline V CDR1 and CDR2: MGHRA, YSYEKL. Trimming pared 6 bases from V and 1 base from J, leaving 13 bases between. The CDR3 has 15 residues. The CDR3 region is CASSPWGSSYNEQFF. The DNA of the CDR3 is TGCGCCAGCAGTCCGTGGGGGTCTTCCTACAATGAGCAGTTCTTC.

The chain links TRBV7-8 to TRBJ2-2; 10 bases are shared with TRBD2. CDR3 length equals 16 residues. The germline V gene has CDR1 SGHVS and CDR2 FQNEAQ. With 5 bases clipped from V and 1 base from J, the junction kept 4 bases outside the gene matches. The CDR3 bases are TGTGCCAGCAGCCCCCGGACTAGCGGGAACACCGGGGAGCTGTTTTTT. This codes for CASSPRTSGNTGELFF. The entire variable domain, with the rest obtained from reference TRBV7-8 and TRBJ2-2, is as follows: GAGVSQSPRYKVAKRGQDVALRCDPISGHVSLFWYQQALGQGPEFLTYFQNEAQLDKSGLPSDRFFAERPEGSVSTLKIQRTQQEDSAVYLCASSPRTSGNTGELFFGEGSRLTVL.

J is TRBJ1-2 and V is TRBV7-9, with TRBD1 matching over 7 bases. V dropped 1 base and J dropped 5; count of bases not matched to a gene: 1. The germline gives CDR1 SEHNR, CDR2 FQNEAQ (reference sequence). This CDR3 has 13 residues. DNA for the CDR3: TGTGCCAGCAGCTTAGGGGGACAGTATGGCTACACCTTC. Its translation is CASSLGGQYGYTF.

The chain carries TRBV18 and TRBJ2-1, with a weak D call TRBD1 (6 bases). Between the trimmed V and J ends, which lost 6 bases and 4 bases, there was a span of 13 bases. The CDR3 length is 14 residues. The V gene's germline CDR1 is KGHSH and CDR2 LQKENI. For the CDR3, the DNA is TGTGCCAGCTCTTCCCGGGACATTTACAATGAGCAGTTCTTC. Translation gives CASSSRDIYNEQFF.

This sequence joins TRBV19 and TRBJ2-1; D perhaps matches TRBD2 (6 bases). The germline V gene encodes CDR1 LNHDA and CDR2 SQIVND (reference sequence). This CDR3 has 17 residues. Trimming removed 3 bases at V and 5 bases at J, with 20 bases between. The CDR3 reads CASSIIGGAAKNNEQFF. The CDR3 DNA reads TGTGCCAGTAGTATCATAGGAGGGGCAGCAAAAAACAATGAGCAGTTCTTC.

This clone was recorded once. The V gene is TRBV28, the J gene TRBJ1-1; D is unclear. Germline V gene data show CDR1 as MDHEN and CDR2 as SYDVKM. V gave up 5 bases and J gave up 8 bases, with 9 bases separating them. This CDR3 has 11 residues. DNA for the CDR3: TGTGCCAGCAGTGTTTCAACGGAAGCTTTCTTT. Its translation: CASSVSTEAFF.

This sequence joins TRBV7-9 and TRBJ2-7; TRBD2 aligns across 8 bases. CDR1 is SEHNR, CDR2 FQNEAQ, per germline (reference sequence). The V gene end was trimmed by 5 bases and the J gene end by 1 base; junction bases not matched to a gene: 10. This CDR3 spans 16 amino acids. The CDR3 region has the DNA TGTGCCAGCAGCGAAACCGGGACTAGTGGGTCCTACGAGCAGTACTTC. Protein product: CASSETGTSGSYEQYF.

The V call is TRBV25-1, the J call TRBJ2-5; D uncertain. V was trimmed by 4 bases and J by 1 base, leaving 10 bases between them. Per the germline V gene, CDR1 is MGHDK and CDR2 is SYGVNS. The CDR3 is made up of 14 amino acids. CDR3 in amino acids: CASSARHPQETQYF. As DNA, the CDR3 is TGTGCCAGCAGTGCTCGACACCCCCAAGAGACCCAGTACTTC.

The chain links TRBV28 to TRBJ1-2, with TRBD1 matching 8 bases. Germline CDR1 is MDHEN and CDR2 is SYDVKM. There are 15 residues in the CDR3. J gave up 2 bases and V 4 bases, and 6 bases lay outside the gene matches. The CDR3 region is CASSSRTGGNYGYTF. CDR3 bases: TGTGCCAGCAGTTCGCGTACAGGGGGAAACTATGGCTACACCTTC.

V and J are TRBV4-1 and TRBJ1-2; 9 nucleotides align to TRBD1. Losses at the gene ends were 3 bases for V and 2 bases for J; bases not matched to a gene: 13. There are 18 residues in the CDR3. Per germline, CDR1 MGHRA and CDR2 YSYEKL. CDR3 sequence: CASSQDAGDRARNYGYTF. The DNA for the CDR3 is TGCGCCAGCAGCCAGGACGCGGGGGACAGGGCCAGAAACTATGGCTACACCTTC.

V gene TRBV4-1 combines with J gene TRBJ1-1, with D perhaps TRBD1 (5 bases). Germline CDR1 and CDR2: MGHRA and YSYEKL. The CDR3 contains 16 residues. Trimming pared 0 bases from V and 4 bases from J, leaving 15 bases between. The CDR3: CASSQDKRQGGTEAFF. The CDR3 nucleotides read TGCGCCAGCAGCCAAGATAAAAGGCAGGGAGGCACTGAAGCTTTCTTT.

The chain couples TRBV18 to TRBJ2-7, with 8 positions matching TRBD1. J lost 6 bases, V lost 4 bases, and 14 bases had no gene match. Per germline, CDR1 KGHSH and CDR2 LQKENI. This CDR3 region has 16 residues. DNA of the CDR3: TGTGCCAGCTCACTAAAATACGGGACAGGTGACAGCGAGCAGTACTTC. Translating gives CASSLKYGTGDSEQYF.

The rearrangement uses TRBV28 and TRBJ2-7; possibly TRBD2 for D (5 bases). The CDR3 is 14 amino acids. The V end was cut by 6 bases, the J end by 0 bases, with 12 bases between. Germline V gene sequence: CDR1 MDHEN, CDR2 SYDVKM. CDR3 loop: CASRVGGDSYEQYF. The CDR3 DNA follows: TGTGCCAGCAGGGTCGGAGGCGACTCCTACGAGCAGTACTTC.

This chain uses TRBV28 with TRBJ1-2; 9 bases fit TRBD1. The length of the CDR3 is 14 residues. CDR1 and CDR2 (germline): MDHEN, SYDVKM. V was pared by 6 bases and J by 7 bases, with 9 bases of the junction left unmatched. This CDR3 reads CASSTLQGAAGYTF. CDR3 DNA sequence: TGTGCCAGCAGCACACTACAGGGGGCGGCTGGCTACACCTTC.

J is TRBJ2-1 and V is TRBV9; 10 positions agree with TRBD2. CDR3 length: 16 residues. Germline-derived CDR1 and CDR2 are SGDLS and YYNGEE. The V gene end was trimmed by 4 bases and the J gene end by 6 bases; junction bases not matched to a gene: 10. CDR3 sequence: CASSPTPGLATNEQFF. The CDR3 nucleotides read TGTGCCAGCAGCCCGACCCCGGGACTAGCGACCAATGAGCAGTTCTTC.

The chain uses TRBV6-1 and TRBJ2-7; D is perhaps TRBD1 or TRBD2 (5 bases each). The V end was cut by 8 bases, the J end by 3 bases, with 11 bases between. Germline V gives CDR1 MNHNS, CDR2 SASEGT. The length of the CDR3 is 12 residues. The CDR3 DNA is TGTGCCAGCGGACGGGACGGCTACGAGCAGTACTTC. It encodes CASGRDGYEQYF.